This T cell receptor (beta chain) was obtained from a study of blood T cells in healthy people across ages (dated by TCRdb to between 2014 and 2016). Background for the entire study: In model experiments, template switching captured about one uniquely barcoded TCR beta cDNA molecule for every two T cells. Age-related changes in TCR beta repertoire diversity were measured in the study by deep sequencing normalized with unique cDNA molecular identifiers. The donors were divided into four age groups: young (average about 15 years), middle-aged (roughly 40), aged (roughly 60) and long-lived (about 80). Donors of different ages were randomly distributed across sequencing lanes to avoid experimental bias. The study analyzed two additional independent replicas of 1 million unique cDNA reads from the same blood draw for two donors, one aged 18 to 30 and one aged 80 or older. The research as a whole found: Observed TCR beta diversity correlated strongly with the percentage of naive T cells measured by flow cytometry. Total diversity estimates from one million sequenced T cells were considered lower bounds and underestimates. Compared with the aged group, the long-lived group had more naive CD4+ T cells, fewer expanded clones and increased TCR diversity, suggesting age selection. Because profiling used bulk unsorted PBMCs, naive and antigen-experienced compartments could not be compared conclusively. The CMV infection status of donors was not known, potentially confounding age-related changes in expanded clonotypes. As age increased, observed TCR beta diversity per million T cells dropped in a roughly linear way, and a significant reduction was already evident by age roughly 40.

Measured from the cysteine to the phenylalanine, the CDR3 is 14 residues long. Just the 42-base CDR3 DNA is kept, in frame starting at base 1. V is pared back by 4 bases and J by 4 bases, with 13 bases lying between the germline termini. The germline V gene supplies CDR1 LGHNA and CDR2 YNFKEQ. The donors were roughly 40 Caucasian individuals from Russia, aged 6 to 90 years, who were systemically healthy. About 9.1 milliliters of peripheral blood were collected from each donor into EDTA-treated Vacutainer tubes. Ficoll-Paque density-gradient centrifugation was used to isolate PBMCs, with at least 6.5 million obtained per sample. Trizol reagent was used to extract total RNA from the PBMCs, yielding at least 6 micrograms per sample. For every donor, flow cytometry on a PBMC aliquot measured the percentage of naive CD45RAhigh/CD27high T cells. The method was 5' RACE. Sequencing was performed on an Illumina HiSeq 2500. A second PCR of about 6 to 11 cycles was performed with a sample-barcoded 5' primer and a J-beta primer mix. A unique molecular identifier was introduced onto each TCR beta cDNA molecule by a template-switch 5' adaptor carrying 12 random nucleotides. At least 2.5 million CDR3-containing paired-end reads were obtained from each sample. First-strand cDNA synthesis was performed from all RNA using the Mint cDNA synthesis kit, with priming by a TRBC-specific oligonucleotide. After uracil-DNA glycosylase treatment, a first 18-cycle PCR used universal primers M1SS and BC2_uni_R on all cDNA. As for how the authors treated the data: For normalization, 1 million high-quality reads were randomly selected from each sample, with every read carrying a distinct molecular identifier. Reads with shared molecular identifiers were discarded instead of being binned into consensus sequences. MiTCR, set to a Q25 quality threshold and the strictest error-elimination algorithm, was used for CDR3 identification, clonotype clustering and error correction. A nonparametric unseen species model with Euler transformation was used to estimate a lower bound on total TCR beta diversity. TCRdb cleaned the public reads at Q25 with fastp, built clones with MiXCR and kept in-frame beta chains. All rows with the same CDR3 protein become a single entry with the most common DNA and genes. It is TCRdb's table, rather than the study itself, that gives the V and J calls and clone size. The sample table holds about 1.7 million distinct CDR3 sequences, of which 28% were seen once. The top ten hold about 7.7% of the sample.

This clonotype showed up just a few times. Its antigen target is currently unknown. No much larger clone is present one base from it, and per-base qualities are unavailable. This clonotype was sampled from a woman aged 25 to 39 in good health. Recombination connected TRBV4-2 to TRBJ1-2; the D gene remains uncertain. The sample was blood. The CDR3 loop reads CASSPLGNFYGYTF. The DNA sequence follows: TGTGCCAGCAGCCCCCTGGGGAATTTCTATGGCTACACCTTC.